This T cell receptor (beta chain) comes out of a study of blood T cell repertoires in COVID-19. The assay was immunoSEQ multiplex PCR, and TCRdb's table has in-frame clones only and misses some. The profile shows about 480,000 clones, around nine tenths of them singletons. Those enrolled in Seattle joined during active infection and were followed longitudinally afterward. Germline V gene lookup returns CDR1 SGHDT and CDR2 YYEEEE. CDR3 length: 15 residues. Trimming shortened V by 0 bases and J by 2 bases, and 9 bases separated the two germline ends. Sequencing input: peripheral blood. The gene calls are TRBV5-6 and TRBJ1-3; D gene uncertain. The receptor's source is a woman aged 50 to 65 with COVID-19, enrolled during active disease. The CDR3 coding sequence is TGTGCCAGCAGCTTGGGGTCCGGGACTGGAAACACCATATATTTT. Translated, it gives CASSLGSGTGNTIYF.